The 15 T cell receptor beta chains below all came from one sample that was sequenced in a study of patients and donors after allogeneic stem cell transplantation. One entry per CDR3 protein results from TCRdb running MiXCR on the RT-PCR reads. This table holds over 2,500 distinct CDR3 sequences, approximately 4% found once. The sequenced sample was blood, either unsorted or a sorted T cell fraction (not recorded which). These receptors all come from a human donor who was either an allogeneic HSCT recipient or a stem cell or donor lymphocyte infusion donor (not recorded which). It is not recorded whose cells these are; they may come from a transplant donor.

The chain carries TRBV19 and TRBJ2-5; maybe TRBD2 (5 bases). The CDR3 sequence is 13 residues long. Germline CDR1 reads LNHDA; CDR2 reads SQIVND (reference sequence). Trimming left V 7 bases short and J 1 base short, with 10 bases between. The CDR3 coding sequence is TGTGCCAGTATGATCCGGGGCCAAGAGACCCAGTACTTC. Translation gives CASMIRGQETQYF. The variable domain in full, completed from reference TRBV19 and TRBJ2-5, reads DGGITQSPKYLFRKEGQNVTLSCEQNLNHDAMYWYRQDPGQGLRLIYYSQIVNDFQKGDIAEGYSVSREKKESFPLTVTSAQKNPTAFYLCASMIRGQETQYFGPGTRLLVL.

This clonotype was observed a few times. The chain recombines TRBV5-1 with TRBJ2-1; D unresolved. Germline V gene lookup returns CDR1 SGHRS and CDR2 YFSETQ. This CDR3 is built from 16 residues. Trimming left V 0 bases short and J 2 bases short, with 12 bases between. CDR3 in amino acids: CASSLDPGRTYNEQFF. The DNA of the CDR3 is TGCGCCAGCAGCTTGGATCCCGGACGGACCTACAATGAGCAGTTCTTC.

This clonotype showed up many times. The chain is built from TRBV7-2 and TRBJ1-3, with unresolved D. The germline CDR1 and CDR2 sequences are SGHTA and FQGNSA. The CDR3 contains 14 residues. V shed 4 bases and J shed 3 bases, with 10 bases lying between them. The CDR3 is CASSSTAGGNTIYF. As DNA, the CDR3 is TGTGCCAGCAGCTCCACGGCGGGTGGAAACACCATATATTTT. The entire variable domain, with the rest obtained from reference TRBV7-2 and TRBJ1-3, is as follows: GAGVSQSPSNKVTEKGKDVELRCDPISGHTALYWYRQSLGQGLEFLIYFQGNSAPDKSGLPSDRFSAERTGGSVSTLTIQRTQQEDSAVYLCASSSTAGGNTIYFGEGSWLTVV.

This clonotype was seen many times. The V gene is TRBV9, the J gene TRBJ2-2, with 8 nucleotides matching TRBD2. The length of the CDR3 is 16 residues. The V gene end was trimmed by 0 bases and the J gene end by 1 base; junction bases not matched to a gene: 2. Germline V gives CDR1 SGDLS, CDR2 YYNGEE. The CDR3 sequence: CASSVAAGGNTGELFF. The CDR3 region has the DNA TGTGCCAGCAGCGTAGCGGCGGGGGGGAACACCGGGGAGCTGTTTTTT.

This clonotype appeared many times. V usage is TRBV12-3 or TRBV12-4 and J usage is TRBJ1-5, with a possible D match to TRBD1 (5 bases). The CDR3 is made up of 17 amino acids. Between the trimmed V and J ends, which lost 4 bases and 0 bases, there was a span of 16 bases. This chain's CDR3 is CASSSHRDHYSNQPQHF. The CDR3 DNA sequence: TGTGCCAGCAGTTCCCACCGGGACCATTATAGCAATCAGCCCCAGCATTTT.

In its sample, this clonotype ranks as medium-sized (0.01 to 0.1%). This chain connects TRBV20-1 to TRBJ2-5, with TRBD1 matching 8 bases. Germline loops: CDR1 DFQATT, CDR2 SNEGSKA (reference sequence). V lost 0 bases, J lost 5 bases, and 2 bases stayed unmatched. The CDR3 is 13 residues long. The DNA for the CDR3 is TGCAGTGCTAGAGAGGACAGGGTGGAGACCCAGTACTTC. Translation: CSAREDRVETQYF.

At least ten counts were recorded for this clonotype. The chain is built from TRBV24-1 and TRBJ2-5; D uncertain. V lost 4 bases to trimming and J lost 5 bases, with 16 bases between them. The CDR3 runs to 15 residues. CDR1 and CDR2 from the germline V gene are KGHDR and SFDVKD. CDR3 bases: TGTGCCACCAGTGAGCCCGTTATAGGGCGGGAGACCCAGTACTTC. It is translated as CATSEPVIGRETQYF.

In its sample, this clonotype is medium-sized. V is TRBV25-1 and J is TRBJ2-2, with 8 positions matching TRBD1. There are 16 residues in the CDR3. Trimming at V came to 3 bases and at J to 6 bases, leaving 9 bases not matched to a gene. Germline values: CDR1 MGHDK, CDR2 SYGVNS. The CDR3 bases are TGTGCCAGCAGTGAGTCGGACAGGGCAAGGGCCGGGGAGCTGTTTTTT. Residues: CASSESDRARAGELFF.

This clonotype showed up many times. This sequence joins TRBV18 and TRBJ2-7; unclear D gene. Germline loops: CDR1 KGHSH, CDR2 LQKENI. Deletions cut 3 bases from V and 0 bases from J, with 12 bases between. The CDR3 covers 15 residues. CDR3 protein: CASSPSVINSYEQYF. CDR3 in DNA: TGTGCCAGCTCACCTTCGGTGATCAACTCCTACGAGCAGTACTTC.

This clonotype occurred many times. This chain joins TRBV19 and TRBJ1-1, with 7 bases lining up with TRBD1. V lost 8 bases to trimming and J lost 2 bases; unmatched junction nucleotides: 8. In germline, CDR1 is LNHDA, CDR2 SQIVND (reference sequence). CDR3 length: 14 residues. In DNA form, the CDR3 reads TGTGCCAGTCGAGCCAGGACAGGCAACACTGAAGCTTTCTTT. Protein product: CASRARTGNTEAFF.

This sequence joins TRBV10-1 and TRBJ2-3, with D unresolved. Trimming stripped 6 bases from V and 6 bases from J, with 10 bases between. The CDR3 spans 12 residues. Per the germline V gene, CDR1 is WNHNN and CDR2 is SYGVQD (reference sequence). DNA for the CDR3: TGCGCCAGCAGCCGAATGGCCGATACGCAGTATTTT. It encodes CASSRMADTQYF.

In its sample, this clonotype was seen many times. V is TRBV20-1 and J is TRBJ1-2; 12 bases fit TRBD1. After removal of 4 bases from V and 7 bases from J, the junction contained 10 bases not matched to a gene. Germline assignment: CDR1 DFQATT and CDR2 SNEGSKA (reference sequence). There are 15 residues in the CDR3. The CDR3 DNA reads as TGCAGTGCTACCAAAACCGGGACAGGGGGCGTTGGCTACACCTTC. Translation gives CSATKTGTGGVGYTF.

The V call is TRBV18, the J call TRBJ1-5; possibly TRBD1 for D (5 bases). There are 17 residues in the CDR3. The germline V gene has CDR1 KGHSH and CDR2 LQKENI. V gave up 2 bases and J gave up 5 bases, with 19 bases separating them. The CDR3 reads CASSPGDLGSADQPQHF. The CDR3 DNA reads TGTGCCAGCTCACCAGGGGACCTGGGTAGCGCCGATCAGCCCCAGCATTTT. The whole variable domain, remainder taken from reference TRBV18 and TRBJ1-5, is NAGVMQNPRHLVRRRGQEARLRCSPMKGHSHVYWYRQLPEEGLKFMVYLQKENIIDESGMPKERFSAEFPKEGPSILRIQQVVRGDSAAYFCASSPGDLGSADQPQHFGDGTRLSIL.

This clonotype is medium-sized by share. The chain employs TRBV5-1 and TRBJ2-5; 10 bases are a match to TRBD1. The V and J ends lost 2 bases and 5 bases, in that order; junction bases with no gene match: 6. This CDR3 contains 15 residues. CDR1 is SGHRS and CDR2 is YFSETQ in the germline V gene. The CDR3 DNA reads TGCGCCAGCAGCTTACGACAGGGGGCGCGCGAGACCCAGTACTTC. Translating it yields CASSLRQGARETQYF.

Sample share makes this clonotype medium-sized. DNA of the CDR3: TGTGCCAGCAGTTTATCGTCGCAGGGGGCATACTATGGCTACACCTTC. Protein product: CASSLSSQGAYYGYTF. The V gene is TRBV27, the J gene TRBJ1-2; TRBD1 matches 8 bases. Trimming removed 0 bases from V and 3 bases from J; junction bases left unmatched: 6. Germline CDR1 reads MNHEY; CDR2 reads SMNVEV (reference sequence). The length of the CDR3 is 16 residues.